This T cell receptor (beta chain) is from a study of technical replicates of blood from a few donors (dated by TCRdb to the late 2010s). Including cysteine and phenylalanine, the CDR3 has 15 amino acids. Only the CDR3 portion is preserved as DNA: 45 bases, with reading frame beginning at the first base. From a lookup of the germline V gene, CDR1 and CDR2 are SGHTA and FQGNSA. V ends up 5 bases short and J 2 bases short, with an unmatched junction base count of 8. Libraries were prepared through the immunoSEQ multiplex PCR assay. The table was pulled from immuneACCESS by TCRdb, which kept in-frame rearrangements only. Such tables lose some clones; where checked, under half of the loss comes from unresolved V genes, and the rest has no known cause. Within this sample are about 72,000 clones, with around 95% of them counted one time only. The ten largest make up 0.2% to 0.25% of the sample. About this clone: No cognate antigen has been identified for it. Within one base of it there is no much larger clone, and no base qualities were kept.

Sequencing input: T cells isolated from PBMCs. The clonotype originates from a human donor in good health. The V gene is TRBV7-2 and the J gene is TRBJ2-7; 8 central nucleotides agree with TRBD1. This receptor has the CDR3 CASSLMDRETYEQYF. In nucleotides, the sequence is TGTGCCAGCAGCCTAATGGACAGGGAGACCTACGAGCAGTACTTC.